This passage covers 18 T cell receptor beta chains from one sample sequenced in a study of blood T cell repertoires in COVID-19. The assay was immunoSEQ multiplex PCR, and TCRdb's table has in-frame clones only and misses some. This sample has some 130,000 clones, with approximately 85% found just once. The specimen sequenced was peripheral blood. The source of these receptors is an elderly man with acute or convalescent COVID-19.

The V and J genes are TRBV12-5 and TRBJ2-1; the match to TRBD2 covers 13 bases. The CDR3 runs 17 residues. Germline assignment: CDR1 LGHNT and CDR2 FRNRAP. Trimming removed 5 bases from V and 2 bases from J; junction bases left unmatched: 6. CDR3 nucleotide sequence: TGTGCTAGTGGTCTCGGACTAGCGGGGGCCCCCTACAATGAGCAGTTCTTC. Its translation is CASGLGLAGAPYNEQFF.

The CDR3 DNA reads TGTGCCAGCAGCCAAGGCCAGGGAGGCGAAAAACTGTTTTTT. Translated, it gives CASSQGQGGEKLFF. This chain joins TRBV3-1 (or the pseudogene TRBV3-2) and TRBJ1-4; tentative D call: TRBD1 (5 bases). The CDR3 length is 14 residues. Germline-derived CDR1 and CDR2 are LGHDT and YNNKEL (reference sequence). Trimming removed 1 base at V and 8 bases at J, with 11 bases between.

The table lists this clone with a few counts. The chain recombines TRBV3-1 (or the pseudogene TRBV3-2) with TRBJ2-7; D is undetermined. Looked up from germline, CDR1 is LGHDT and CDR2 is YNNKEL (reference sequence). The CDR3 consists of 15 residues. Trimming took off 6 bases at V and 1 base at J, with 16 bases between the two ends. The CDR3 coding sequence is TGTGCCAGCAGACCTGAGGAGTCACGGTCCTACGAGCAGTACTTC. Encoded protein: CASRPEESRSYEQYF.

This chain uses TRBV19 with TRBJ2-2; 12 nucleotides line up with TRBD2. After removal of 10 bases from V and 5 bases from J, the junction contained 11 bases not matched to a gene. Germline V gives CDR1 LNHDA, CDR2 SQIVND (reference sequence). The CDR3 is 16 residues long. As DNA, the CDR3 is TGTGCCACCACCGTACTAGCGGGAGGTGGTACCGGGGAGCTGTTTTTT. This encodes CATTVLAGGGTGELFF.

The J gene is TRBJ2-7, the V gene TRBV15, with TRBD2 matching over 7 bases. V was pared by 0 bases and J by 8 bases, with 7 bases of the junction left unmatched. Germline CDR1 reads LNHNV; CDR2 reads YYDKDF (reference sequence). The CDR3 totals 14 residues. CDR3 protein: CATSRDGGGYQQYF. The CDR3 nucleotides are TGTGCCACCAGCAGAGATGGGGGGGGTTACCAGCAGTACTTC.

The chain carries TRBV30 and TRBJ2-7; the D is unclear. Trimming stripped 2 bases from V and 6 bases from J, with 8 bases between. CDR3 length: 11 residues. Germline assignment: CDR1 GTSNPN and CDR2 SVGIG (reference sequence). CDR3 sequence (DNA): TGTGCCTGGAGTTCGGAGTCCGAGCAGTACTTC. The encoded protein is CAWSSESEQYF.

J is TRBJ1-1 and V is TRBV18; TRBD1 matches at 7 bases. Germline loops: CDR1 KGHSH, CDR2 LQKENI. The CDR3 is made up of 16 amino acids. V was clipped by 3 bases and J by 4 bases; unmatched bases: 11. The CDR3 DNA reads as TGTGCCAGCTCACCCCCGATGCTTCAGGGGGGCACTGAAGCTTTCTTT. Its translation is CASSPPMLQGGTEAFF.

The rearrangement joins TRBV11-3 to TRBJ1-3; D is unclear. The CDR3 is 14 amino acids. From germline, CDR1 is SGHNT and CDR2 YENEEA. V was shortened by 2 bases and J by 4 bases, with 9 bases between the two germline ends. CDR3 in DNA: TGTGCCAGCAGCTTAAGCGAGGGAGGAAACACCATATATTTT. Translated: CASSLSEGGNTIYF. The full variable domain, in which reference TRBV11-3 and TRBJ1-3 provide the parts outside the CDR3, is EAGVVQSPRYKIIEKKQPVAFWCNPISGHNTLYWYLQNLGQGPELLIRYENEEAVDDSQLPKDRFSAERLKGVDSTLKIQPAELGDSAVYLCASSLSEGGNTIYFGEGSWLTVV.

The gene calls are TRBV19 and TRBJ1-1; no firm D call. Germline assignment: CDR1 LNHDA and CDR2 SQIVND (reference sequence). Trimming shortened V by 10 bases and J by 8 bases, and 20 bases separated the two germline ends. The length of the CDR3 is 13 residues. The CDR3 region has the DNA TGTGCCACCACCACTCAGGTGTCATTAGAAGCTTTCTTT. Protein: CATTTQVSLEAFF. The variable domain in full, completed from reference TRBV19 and TRBJ1-1, reads DGGITQSPKYLFRKEGQNVTLSCEQNLNHDAMYWYRQDPGQGLRLIYYSQIVNDFQKGDIAEGYSVSREKKESFPLTVTSAQKNPTAFYLCATTTQVSLEAFFGQGTRLTVV.

This rearrangement joins TRBV5-1 to TRBJ2-2; 8 bases are shared with TRBD1. CDR1 and CDR2 (germline): SGHRS, YFSETQ. There are 15 residues in the CDR3. Trimming cost V 5 bases and J 0 bases; bases outside gene matches: 3. This chain's CDR3 is CASSGQGANTGELFF. The CDR3 DNA is TGCGCCAGCAGTGGACAGGGCGCGAACACCGGGGAGCTGTTTTTT. The full variable domain, its missing parts supplied by reference TRBV5-1 and TRBJ2-2, is KAGVTQTPRYLIKTRGQQVTLSCSPISGHRSVSWYQQTPGQGLQFLFEYFSETQRNKGNFPGRFSGRQFSNSRSEMNVSTLELGDSALYLCASSGQGANTGELFFGEGSRLTVL.

This chain links TRBV19 with TRBJ1-1; D remains ambiguous. V was shortened by 6 bases and J by 4 bases, with 12 bases between the two germline ends. Germline CDR1 and CDR2: LNHDA and SQIVND (reference sequence). The CDR3 spans 13 residues. The CDR3 protein is CASRTISVTEAFF. The CDR3 coding sequence is TGTGCCAGTAGGACAATTAGTGTCACTGAAGCTTTCTTT.

This rearrangement joins TRBV11-2 to TRBJ2-7, with D tentatively TRBD1 (7 bases). Looked up from germline, CDR1 is SGHAT and CDR2 is FQNNGV. The V and J ends lost 0 bases and 4 bases respectively, with 13 bases between them. The CDR3 spans 15 residues. Here the CDR3 reads CASSLDLAGGYEQYF. DNA for the CDR3: TGTGCCAGCAGCTTAGATCTGGCAGGGGGGTACGAGCAGTACTTC.

This chain joins TRBV4-3 and TRBJ1-1, with TRBD1 matching 7 bases. Germline V CDR1 and CDR2: LGHNA, YSLEER. The CDR3 extends over 13 amino acids. Trimming cost V 1 base and J 7 bases; bases outside gene matches: 3. The chain's CDR3 is CASSQVTGIEAFF. CDR3 nucleotides: TGCGCCAGCAGCCAAGTGACAGGGATTGAAGCTTTCTTT.

The genes are TRBV3-1 (or the pseudogene TRBV3-2) and TRBJ2-3; 8 nucleotides align to TRBD2. J lost 3 bases, V lost 0 bases, and 11 bases had no gene match. Germline V lookup: CDR1 LGHDT, CDR2 YNNKEL (reference sequence). The CDR3 consists of 18 residues. This chain's CDR3 is CASSQELTGTSGTDTQYF. CDR3 in DNA: TGTGCCAGCAGCCAAGAATTAACCGGGACTAGTGGGACAGATACGCAGTATTTT.

The chain uses TRBV5-6 and TRBJ1-2, with D unresolved. V lost 2 bases to trimming and J lost 2 bases, with 13 bases between them. From germline, CDR1 is SGHDT and CDR2 YYEEEE. The length of the CDR3 is 15 residues. The CDR3 here is CASSFRQTQNYGYTF. CDR3 nucleotides: TGTGCCAGCAGCTTTCGGCAGACTCAGAACTATGGCTACACCTTC. Filled out from reference TRBV5-6 and TRBJ1-2, the complete variable domain reads DAGVTQSPTHLIKTRGQQVTLRCSPKSGHDTVSWYQQALGQGPQFIFQYYEEEERQRGNFPDRFSGHQFPNYSSELNVNALLLGDSALYLCASSFRQTQNYGYTFGSGTRLTVV.

J is TRBJ1-5 and V is TRBV3-1 (or the pseudogene TRBV3-2); D not certain. Per germline, CDR1 LGHDT and CDR2 YNNKEL (reference sequence). CDR3 length equals 14 residues. Trimming took off 1 base at V and 5 bases at J, with 9 bases between the two ends. The CDR3: CASSQGGADQPQHF. CDR3 nucleotides: TGTGCCAGCAGCCAAGGGGGAGCGGATCAGCCCCAGCATTTT.

The V call is TRBV9, the J call TRBJ2-5, with 10 bases matching TRBD1. The CDR3 runs to 16 residues. With V trimmed by 0 bases and J by 7 bases, 9 bases remained unmatched. CDR1 is SGDLS and CDR2 is YYNGEE in the germline V gene. CDR3 residues: CASSVEQGQGLGTQYF. CDR3 DNA: TGTGCCAGCAGCGTAGAACAGGGACAGGGGTTGGGGACCCAGTACTTC. The full variable domain, its missing parts supplied by reference TRBV9 and TRBJ2-5, is DSGVTQTPKHLITATGQRVTLRCSPRSGDLSVYWYQQSLDQGLQFLIQYYNGEERAKGNILERFSAQQFPDLHSELNLSSLELGDSALYFCASSVEQGQGLGTQYFGPGTRLLVL.

The chain couples TRBV28 to TRBJ2-1; tentatively, D is TRBD1 (5 bases). This CDR3 is 16 amino acids long. Germline V gives CDR1 MDHEN, CDR2 SYDVKM. V gave up 2 bases and J gave up 3 bases, with 14 bases separating them. CDR3 nucleotide sequence: TGTGCCAGCAGTTTAGGGGCCCAGATCATCTACAATGAGCAGTTCTTC. It specifies CASSLGAQIIYNEQFF.